A selection of T cell receptor beta chains follows, all from one sample in a study of blood T cell repertoires in COVID-19. Some clones are missing from TCRdb's copy, which holds only in-frame ones; the method was immunoSEQ multiplex PCR. The table lists 55,000 to 70,000 clones, around 80% of them singletons. Sample: peripheral blood. The receptors stem from a human donor in a cohort sampled during active COVID-19. CDR3s leave out the opening cysteine and the closing phenylalanine or tryptophan.

j_call | cdr3_length | v_call | cdr3_aa
TRBJ1-1 | 11 | TRBV19 | ASSYYRNTEAF
TRBJ1-1 | 11 | TRBV9 | ASSEGQISEAF
TRBJ2-7 | 11 | TRBV11-2 | ASRDRIGYEQY
TRBJ2-3 | 15 | TRBV4-1 | ASSQVIGIRRTDTQY
TRBJ1-2 | 11 | TRBV6-5 | ASSSGGAYGYT
TRBJ2-5 | 9 | TRBV3-1/TRBV3-2 | ASSRERDQY
TRBJ1-3 | 17 | TRBV9 | ASSVDAGTSTPSGNTIY
TRBJ2-7 | 14 | TRBV19 | ASSIGGHRRSYEQY
TRBJ2-5 | 13 | TRBV7-9 | ASSFWTANQETQY
TRBJ1-5 | 12 | TRBV19 | ASSTTGGNQPQH
TRBJ1-5 | 11 | TRBV27 | ASSQNSNQPQH
TRBJ2-7 | 12 | TRBV28 | ASITPSGGGEQY
TRBJ2-3 | 17 | TRBV3-1/TRBV3-2 | ASSQGLAGDIGETDTQY
TRBJ2-2 | 12 | TRBV28 | ASTTHSNTGELF
TRBJ2-2 | 9 | TRBV7-7 | ASSLPGELF
TRBJ2-7 | 12 | TRBV29-1 | SAKSTGSSYEQY
TRBJ2-7 | 11 | TRBV28 | ASSLAGGYEQY
TRBJ2-6 | 18 | TRBV19 | ASSIDPPGQGYSGANVLT
TRBJ1-1 | 14 | TRBV7-2 | ASRPTGRNGRTEAF
TRBJ2-5 | 12 | TRBV6-1 | ASSESGTLETQY
TRBJ2-3 | 13 | TRBV9 | ASSVVGRRADTQY
TRBJ1-2 | 10 | TRBV28 | ASSQGNYGYT
TRBJ2-5 | 11 | TRBV5-1 | ASSYGQLETQY